These T cell receptor beta chains were read from a single sample in a study of metastatic and nonmetastatic thyroid tumors. MiXCR re-clonotyped the PCR reads for TCRdb. In the table there are under 95,000 clones, roughly 8.6% of which are singletons. The sequencing input was blood. Receptor source: a female donor with papillary thyroid cancer or a benign thyroid nodule (not recorded which). Some clones in this sample may be carry-over from other donors' samples. CDR3s include the opening cysteine and the closing phenylalanine or tryptophan. D genes are given only for firm matches. The size entry is marked missing in some rows and otherwise reads once, few, many or a size class.

CDR3,DNA,J,length,V,size,D
CAWIKDRGQGEAFF,TGTGCCTGGATCAAGGACAGGGGGCAAGGTGAAGCTTTCTTT,TRBJ1-1,14,TRBV30,.,TRBD1
CASSRGSGLPDTQYF,TGTGCCAGCAGTAGGGGAAGCGGGTTACCAGATACGCAGTATTTT,TRBJ2-3,15,TRBV28,many,.
CASSMYNYGYTF,TGTGCCAGTAGTATGTATAACTATGGCTACACCTTC,TRBJ1-2,12,TRBV19,many,.
CASSEERRGRDEKLFF,TGTGCCAGCAGTGAAGAAAGGCGAGGCAGGGATGAAAAACTGTTTTTT,TRBJ1-4,16,TRBV2,.,.
CASSLAIAGGPGANVLTF,TGTGCCAGCAGTCTCGCCATAGCGGGGGGGCCTGGGGCCAACGTCCTGACTTTC,TRBJ2-6,18,TRBV6-5,many,TRBD2
CASSEPSREQFF,TGTGCCAGCAGTGAACCCTCCCGTGAGCAGTTCTTC,TRBJ2-1,12,TRBV6-1,.,.
CATSDLRGGSYNEQFF,TGTGCCACCAGTGATTTGCGCGGCGGATCCTACAATGAGCAGTTCTTC,TRBJ2-1,16,TRBV24-1,.,.
CASRPLGGALDTQYF,TGTGCCAGCAGACCCCTCGGGGGGGCATTAGATACGCAGTATTTT,TRBJ2-3,15,TRBV3-1,many,TRBD2
CASRRGGTEAFF,TGTGCCAGCAGACGGGGGGGGACAGAAGCTTTCTTT,TRBJ1-1,12,TRBV2,many,.
CASSYSTANYGYTF,TGTGCCAGCAGTTACTCAACCGCTAACTATGGCTACACCTTC,TRBJ1-2,14,TRBV6-5,many,.
CATSGALTGPHSYNEQFF,TGTGCCACCAGTGGAGCCTTGACGGGTCCCCACTCCTACAATGAGCAGTTCTTC,TRBJ2-1,18,TRBV24-1,many,.
CASSPGVHYEQYF,TGTGCCAGCAGCCCAGGAGTTCACTACGAGCAGTACTTC,TRBJ2-7,13,TRBV3-1,many,.
CASIRASGGNYNEQFF,TGTGCCAGCATCCGCGCTAGCGGGGGGAACTACAATGAGCAGTTCTTC,TRBJ2-1,16,TRBV7-9,many,TRBD2
CASRDRQSNSPLHF,TGTGCCAGTAGGGACAGACAGTCTAATTCACCCCTCCACTTT,TRBJ1-6,14,TRBV19,many,.
CASSQDRTFGTQYF,TGTGCCAGCAGCCAAGACAGGACGTTCGGTACGCAGTATTTT,TRBJ2-3,14,TRBV14,many,.
CASSEGARGNQPQHF,TGTGCCAGCAGCGAGGGGGCTAGGGGCAATCAGCCCCAGCATTTT,TRBJ1-5,15,TRBV9,many,TRBD1
CASSYGPDQPQHF,TGTGCCAGCAGTTACGGGCCGGATCAGCCCCAGCATTTT,TRBJ1-5,13,TRBV6-5,many,.
CASSRLRTYEQYF,TGTGCCAGCAGTCGCCTTCGGACATACGAGCAGTACTTC,TRBJ2-7,13,TRBV27,many,.
CASSSPQGDYEKLFF,TGTGCCAGCAGTTCTCCACAGGGGGACTATGAAAAACTGTTTTTT,TRBJ1-4,15,TRBV6-2/TRBV6-3,few,TRBD1
CATRRGSAEAFF,TGTGCCACCAGGAGGGGGTCGGCTGAAGCTTTCTTT,TRBJ1-1,12,TRBV6-1,many,.
CASSIQGVSEKLFF,TGTGCCAGCAGCATACAGGGGGTAAGTGAAAAACTGTTTTTT,TRBJ1-4,14,TRBV6-1,many,TRBD1
CSAVQGPNYGYTF,TGCAGTGCCGTACAGGGGCCAAACTATGGCTACACCTTC,TRBJ1-2,13,TRBV20-1,many,TRBD1
CASSKDVPGYTF,TGTGCCAGCAGTAAAGACGTTCCCGGCTACACCTTC,TRBJ1-2,12,TRBV6-1,many,.